This passage covers 21 T cell receptor beta chains from one sample sequenced in a study of T cells in women clearing cervical HPV infection. Generated by immunoSEQ multiplex PCR, the TCRdb table keeps only in-frame clones and is missing some. The sample has around 31,000 clones. Sequencing was done on a sample of blood buffy coat. All receptors come from a woman between 18 and 70 years old with a cervical HPV16 infection that either progressed to CIN3+ or cleared (not recorded which).

On this clone itself: The read ends 3 residues shy of where the CDR3 ends; the end is completed using the germline J gene. The chain combines TRBV6-1 with TRBJ1-2; no clear D gene. The CDR3 covers 13 residues. Germline-derived CDR1 and CDR2 are MNHNS and SASEGT. Incomplete CDR3 DNA: TGTGCCAGCAGTGTGACTAGCGTCGGTGAC. Translation: CASSVTSVGD. The whole CDR3 protein is CASSVTSVGDYTF.

Regarding this clone: The observed sequence ends 3 residues before the CDR3 terminus, with the missing tail filled in from the germline J gene. The chain links TRBV19 to TRBJ1-1, with TRBD1 as a possible D gene (5 bases). Looked up from germline, CDR1 is LNHDA and CDR2 is SQIVND (reference sequence). Trimming removed 3 bases at V and 1 base at J, with 12 bases between. The CDR3 spans 15 residues. The DNA read from the CDR3 is TGTGCCAGTAGTATGTTAGGGAGGGGGAACACTGAA. Amino acids: CASSMLGRGNTE. The whole CDR3 sequence reads CASSMLGRGNTEAFF.

Turning to this clone: The read terminates 3 residues before the CDR3 end, so the remaining end is supplied by the germline J gene. V gene TRBV20-1 combines with J gene TRBJ1-2, with a tentative D call TRBD1 (6 bases). The germline V gene has CDR1 DFQATT and CDR2 SNEGSKA (reference sequence). The CDR3 extends over 14 amino acids. The DNA read from the CDR3 is TGCAGTGCTCCTGTCAAGGGGGATCGGGAGACC. It is translated as CSAPVKGDRET. The full CDR3 protein is CSAPVKGDRETYTF.

On this clone: The read ends 3 residues early relative to the CDR3; the germline J gene fills the gap. V usage is TRBV6-1 and J usage is TRBJ2-7; perhaps TRBD1 as D (6 bases). Germline V lookup: CDR1 MNHNS, CDR2 SASEGT. The CDR3 has 14 residues. The germline V and J ends were trimmed by 4 bases and 4 bases, with 14 bases remaining between them. CDR3 amino acids: CASSGGRGLYEQYF. CDR3 DNA (partial): TGTGCCAGCAGTGGCGGCAGGGGCCTTTACGAG.

Incomplete CDR3 DNA: TGTGCCACCAATCAGGGCAGGGGGTTGAATTCACCC. It is translated as CATNQGRGLNSP. The full-length CDR3 reads as CATNQGRGLNSPLHF. The J gene is TRBJ1-6, the V gene TRBV18; 7 bases agree with TRBD1. The read gets to within 3 residues of the CDR3 end, and the germline J gene fills in the rest. CDR1 and CDR2 from the germline V gene are KGHSH and LQKENI. With 10 bases clipped from V and 7 bases from J, the junction kept 13 bases outside the gene matches. This CDR3 has 15 residues.

About this clone: The read gets to within 3 residues of the CDR3 end, and the germline J gene fills in the rest. The chain recombines TRBV18 with TRBJ1-2; D might be TRBD1 (6 bases). The germline V gene encodes CDR1 KGHSH and CDR2 LQKENI. This CDR3 is built from 15 residues. The sequenced part of the CDR3 DNA is TGTGCCAGCTCACCACCCGGTCGCAGGGACAATGAC. It is translated as CASSPPGRRDND. The CDR3 in its entirety is CASSPPGRRDNDYTF.

On this clone: The CDR3 end is not reached by the read, which stops 3 residues before it; the germline J gene fills it in. V usage is TRBV2 and J usage is TRBJ1-2, with 10 bases aligning to TRBD1. The CDR3 covers 14 residues. The germline CDR1 and CDR2 sequences are SNHLY and FYNNEI. With V trimmed by 4 bases and J by 5 bases, 4 bases remained unmatched. CDR3 amino acids: CASSGDRGPYGYTF. Incomplete CDR3 DNA: TGTGCCAGCAGTGGGGACAGGGGCCCTTATGGC.

Concerning this clone itself: The read falls 3 residues short of the CDR3 end, and the missing part is taken from the germline J gene. The V call is TRBV27, the J call TRBJ2-1; 7 bases are a match to TRBD1. With 8 bases clipped from V and 4 bases from J, the junction kept 11 bases outside the gene matches. This CDR3 comprises 15 residues. CDR1 is MNHEY, CDR2 SMNVEV, per germline (reference sequence). The CDR3 region is CASARQGRPYNEQFF. The CDR3 DNA, read in part, is TGTGCCAGCGCCAGACAGGGCCGCCCTTACAATGAG.

Comments on this clone: Sequencing ends 3 residues short of the CDR3 end; the germline J gene provides the rest. The rearrangement joins TRBV2 to TRBJ2-3, with 10 bases aligning to TRBD1. Germline-derived CDR1 and CDR2 are SNHLY and FYNNEI. This CDR3 region has 15 residues. The DNA read from the CDR3 is TGTGCCAGCGGGGGACAGGGGAGGCCCAATCAGCCG. Translating gives CASGGQGRPNQP. The whole CDR3 protein is CASGGQGRPNQPQYF.

In the case of this clone: The read ends 3 residues shy of where the CDR3 ends; the end is completed using the germline J gene. V and J are TRBV30 and TRBJ1-2; 7 positions match TRBD1. V shed 7 bases, J shed 5 bases, and the junction held 22 bases outside the gene matches. Germline CDR1 GTSNPN, CDR2 SVGIG (reference sequence). The CDR3 sequence is 17 residues long. The CDR3: CASPRQDGTALPYGYTF. Partial CDR3 DNA: TGTGCCTCCCCACGTCAAGACGGGACAGCCTTACCATATGGC.

A remark on this clone: Coverage ceases 3 residues before the CDR3 finishes, and the germline J gene fills in the end. The rearrangement joins TRBV10-3 to TRBJ1-2; TRBD1 matches 9 bases. Germline values: CDR1 ENHRY, CDR2 SYGVKD. The CDR3 contains 14 residues. Losses at the gene ends were 8 bases for V and 4 bases for J; bases not matched to a gene: 8. The CDR3: CAIQGDRESYGYTF. CDR3 bases read: TGTGCCATCCAAGGGGACAGGGAGTCCTATGGC.

As to this clone: The CDR3 extends 3 residues past the end of the read, so its final part is completed from the germline J gene. The chain joins TRBV5-6 to TRBJ1-2; no firm D call. There are 13 residues in the CDR3. With 0 bases removed from V and 0 bases from J, the gap between germline ends came to 3 bases. The germline V gene encodes CDR1 SGHDT and CDR2 YYEEEE. CDR3 in amino acids: CASSLASNYGYTF. CDR3 bases read: TGTGCCAGCAGCTTGGCCTCTAACTATGGC.

As for this clone: The read is 3 residues too short to cover the CDR3 end, so that end is filled in from the germline J gene. The chain couples TRBV12-3 or TRBV12-4 to TRBJ2-5; 9 bases align to TRBD1. The CDR3 extends over 16 amino acids. V trimming: 1 base; J trimming: 6 bases; junction bases outside the gene matches: 9. CDR3 region: CASSLGTGQGMKTQYF. The covered CDR3 bases are TGTGCCAGCAGTTTAGGGACGGGACAGGGAATGAAGACC.

For this clone: The read terminates 3 residues ahead of where the CDR3 ends, so the germline J gene completes it. V is TRBV30 and J is TRBJ2-1, with D tentatively TRBD2 (6 bases). The V and J ends lost 5 bases and 0 bases respectively, with 8 bases between them. This CDR3 contains 13 residues. CDR1 and CDR2 from the germline V gene are GTSNPN and SVGIG (reference sequence). CDR3 protein: CAWAGSSYNEQFF. The CDR3 DNA, read in part, is TGTGCCTGGGCGGGGAGCTCCTACAATGAG.

Comments on this clone: The CDR3 end falls 3 residues outside the read, so it is completed with the germline J gene. This chain connects TRBV18 to TRBJ2-5; unclear D gene. The CDR3 is made up of 14 amino acids. Trimming removed 2 bases from V and 4 bases from J, with 11 bases in between. Germline CDR1 KGHSH, CDR2 LQKENI. Partial CDR3 DNA: TGTGCCAGCTCACCATATCGCTCAGGAGAGACC. Amino acids: CASSPYRSGET. The whole CDR3 protein is CASSPYRSGETQYF. Complete variable domain (other parts from reference TRBV18 and TRBJ2-5): NAGVMQNPRHLVRRRGQEARLRCSPMKGHSHVYWYRQLPEEGLKFMVYLQKENIIDESGMPKERFSAEFPKEGPSILRIQQVVRGDSAAYFCASSPYRSGETQYFGPGTRLLVL.

CDR3 sequence: CASSPQGTGGPNEQFF. Partial CDR3 DNA: TGTGCCAGCTCACCACAAGGGACAGGGGGCCCCAATGAG. This sequence joins TRBV18 and TRBJ2-1; 12 bases match TRBD1. The read is 3 residues too short to cover the CDR3 end, so that end is filled in from the germline J gene. V shed 1 base, J shed 6 bases, and the junction held 4 bases outside the gene matches. Per the germline V gene, CDR1 is KGHSH and CDR2 is LQKENI. The CDR3 has 16 amino acids.

Worth noting for this clone: The read ends 3 residues shy of where the CDR3 ends; the end is completed using the germline J gene. This sequence joins TRBV4-1 and TRBJ1-1, with D possibly TRBD1 on 6 matching bases. With 3 bases removed from V and 0 bases from J, the gap between germline ends came to 11 bases. This CDR3 spans 15 amino acids. The germline CDR1 and CDR2 sequences are MGHRA and YSYEKL. Partial CDR3 DNA: TGCGCCAGCAGCCAGTGGACAGACATGAACACTGAA. Amino acids: CASSQWTDMNTE. The full CDR3 protein reads CASSQWTDMNTEAFF.

Notes on this clone: The CDR3 is cut off 3 residues early in the read; its end comes from the germline J gene. Other DNA sequences in the same sample also yield this CDR3. This chain uses TRBV19 with TRBJ1-3; possibly TRBD1 for D (5 bases). Germline assignment: CDR1 LNHDA and CDR2 SQIVND (reference sequence). This CDR3 contains 14 residues. V was clipped by 10 bases and J by 0 bases, with 13 bases between them. The sequenced CDR3 bases are TGTGCCACCTGGGACTTTAACTCTGGAAACACC. It encodes CATWDFNSGNT. The CDR3 reads in full as CATWDFNSGNTIYF.

A note on this clone: The read ends 3 residues before the CDR3 terminus; that terminus is restored from the germline J gene. The chain has TRBV6-1 and TRBJ2-7; 9 nucleotides match TRBD1. This CDR3 is 15 amino acids long. Germline CDR1 is MNHNS and CDR2 is SASEGT. Trimming took 2 bases from V and 3 from J; bases not matched to a gene: 5. CDR3 loop: CASSELVTGGYEQYF. The CDR3 bases that were read are TGTGCCAGCAGTGAACTGGTGACAGGGGGCTACGAG.

Points on this clone: The CDR3 end falls 3 residues outside the read, so it is completed with the germline J gene. V is TRBV29-1 and J is TRBJ2-1; D not resolved. The CDR3 length is 16 residues. The V gene lost 0 bases and the J gene lost 2 bases, with 14 bases spanning the gap. Germline V lookup: CDR1 SQVTM, CDR2 ANQGSEA. CDR3 DNA (partial): TGCAGCGTTGAAGAAAGACTTACCCTACCCTACAATGAG. Encoded protein: CSVEERLTLPYNE. The complete CDR3 sequence is CSVEERLTLPYNEQFF.

A word on this clone: With the read ending 3 residues before the CDR3 end, the germline J gene is used to fill in that end. The chain employs TRBV12-3 or TRBV12-4 and TRBJ2-3, with 11 bases lining up with TRBD1. The CDR3 consists of 17 residues. The DNA read from the CDR3 is TGTGCCAGCAGGGGACGGGACAGGGGGAAAGCGAGAGAGACG. As protein: CASRGRDRGKARET. The CDR3 in its entirety is CASRGRDRGKARETQYF.